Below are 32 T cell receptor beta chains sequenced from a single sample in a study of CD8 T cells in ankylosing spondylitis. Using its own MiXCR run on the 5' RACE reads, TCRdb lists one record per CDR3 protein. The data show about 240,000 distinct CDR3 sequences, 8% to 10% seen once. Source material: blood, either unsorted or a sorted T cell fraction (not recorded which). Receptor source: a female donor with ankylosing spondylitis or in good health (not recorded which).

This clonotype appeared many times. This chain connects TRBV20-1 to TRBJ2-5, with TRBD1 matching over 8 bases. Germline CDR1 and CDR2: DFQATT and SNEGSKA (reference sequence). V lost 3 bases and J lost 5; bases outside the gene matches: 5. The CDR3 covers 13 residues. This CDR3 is CSARSGGWETQYF. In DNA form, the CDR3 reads TGCAGTGCTAGGTCAGGGGGCTGGGAGACCCAGTACTTC.

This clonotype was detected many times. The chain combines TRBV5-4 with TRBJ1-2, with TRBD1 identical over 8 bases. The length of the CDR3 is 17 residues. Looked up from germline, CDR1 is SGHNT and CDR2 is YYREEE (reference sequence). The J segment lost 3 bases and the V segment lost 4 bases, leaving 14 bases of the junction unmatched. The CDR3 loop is CASSPGHGTGGDYGYTF. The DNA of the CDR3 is TGTGCCAGCAGCCCGGGCCATGGGACAGGTGGGGACTATGGCTACACCTTC.

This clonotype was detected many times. Here the CDR3 DNA reads TGTGCCAGCAGCCAAGATGAGGGGGCGGGTCCGAACACCGGGGAGCTGTTTTTT. Protein: CASSQDEGAGPNTGELFF. The gene calls are TRBV4-2 and TRBJ2-2, with 7 positions matching TRBD1. The germline V gene has CDR1 LGHNA and CDR2 YNFKEQ. V dropped 0 bases and J dropped 0; count of bases not matched to a gene: 7. The CDR3 runs to 18 residues.

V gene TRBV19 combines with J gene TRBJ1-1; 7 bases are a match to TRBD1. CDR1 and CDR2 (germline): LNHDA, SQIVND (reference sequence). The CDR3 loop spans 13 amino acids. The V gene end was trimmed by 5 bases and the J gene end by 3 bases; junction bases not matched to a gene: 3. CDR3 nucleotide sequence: TGTGCCAGTAGTTCTACAGGGGACACTGAAGCTTTCTTT. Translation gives CASSSTGDTEAFF.

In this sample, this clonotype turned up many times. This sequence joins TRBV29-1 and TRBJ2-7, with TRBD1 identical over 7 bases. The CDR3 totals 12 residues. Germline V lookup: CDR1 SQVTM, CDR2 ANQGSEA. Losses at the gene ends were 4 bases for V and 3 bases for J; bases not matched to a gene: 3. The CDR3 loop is CSVAGTVYEQYF. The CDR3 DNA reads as TGCAGCGTTGCTGGGACAGTCTACGAGCAGTACTTC.

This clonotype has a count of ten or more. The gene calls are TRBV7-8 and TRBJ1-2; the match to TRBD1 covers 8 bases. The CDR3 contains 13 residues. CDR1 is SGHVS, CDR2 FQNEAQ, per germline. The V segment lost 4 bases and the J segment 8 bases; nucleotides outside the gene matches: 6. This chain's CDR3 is CASSSLRGRGYTF. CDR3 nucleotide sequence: TGTGCCAGCAGCTCCCTCAGGGGGCGAGGCTACACCTTC.

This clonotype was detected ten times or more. CDR3 amino acids: CASSSNLDGRGRPPGYTF. Here the CDR3 DNA reads TGTGCCAGCAGCTCCAATCTTGATGGCAGGGGCCGACCCCCTGGCTACACCTTC. The chain employs TRBV11-2 and TRBJ1-2, with D perhaps matching TRBD1 (6 bases). Germline values: CDR1 SGHAT, CDR2 FQNNGV. Between the trimmed V and J ends, which lost 4 bases and 7 bases, there was a span of 28 bases. The CDR3 consists of 18 residues.

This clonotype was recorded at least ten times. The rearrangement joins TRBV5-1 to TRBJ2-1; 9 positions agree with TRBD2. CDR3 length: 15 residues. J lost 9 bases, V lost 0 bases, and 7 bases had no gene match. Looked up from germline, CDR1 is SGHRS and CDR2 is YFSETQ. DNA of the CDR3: TGCGCCAGCAGCTTGGCCATAGCGGGAGCTAGTGAGCAGTTCTTC. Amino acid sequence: CASSLAIAGASEQFF.

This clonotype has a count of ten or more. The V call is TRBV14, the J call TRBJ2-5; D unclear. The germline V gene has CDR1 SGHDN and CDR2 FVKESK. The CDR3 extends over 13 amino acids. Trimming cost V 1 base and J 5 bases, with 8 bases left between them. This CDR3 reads CASSQVPGETQYF. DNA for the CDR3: TGTGCCAGCAGCCAAGTTCCCGGTGAGACCCAGTACTTC.

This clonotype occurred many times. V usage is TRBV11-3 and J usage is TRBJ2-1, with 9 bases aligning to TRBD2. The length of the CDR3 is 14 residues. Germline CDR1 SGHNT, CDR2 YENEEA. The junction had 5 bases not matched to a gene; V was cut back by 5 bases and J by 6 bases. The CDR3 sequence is CASSISGSSNEQFF. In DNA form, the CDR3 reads TGTGCCAGCAGCATTAGCGGGAGTAGCAATGAGCAGTTCTTC.

CDR3 region: CASSLTTGGTEAFF. The CDR3 nucleotides read TGTGCCAGCAGCTTAACCACAGGGGGCACTGAAGCTTTCTTT. The chain recombines TRBV7-2 with TRBJ1-1; 8 nucleotides align to TRBD1. Germline trimming cut 2 bases from V and 4 bases from J; bases unmatched to any gene: 3. Germline V lookup: CDR1 SGHTA, CDR2 FQGNSA. CDR3 length: 14 amino acids.

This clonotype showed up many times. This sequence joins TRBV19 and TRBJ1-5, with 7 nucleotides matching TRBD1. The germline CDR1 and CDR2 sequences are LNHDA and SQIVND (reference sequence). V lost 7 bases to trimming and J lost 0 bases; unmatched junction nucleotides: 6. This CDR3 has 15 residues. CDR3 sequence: CASNLGQFSNQPQHF. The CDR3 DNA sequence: TGTGCCAGTAACCTGGGACAGTTTAGCAATCAGCCCCAGCATTTT.

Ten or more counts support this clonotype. The CDR3 DNA reads as TGTGCCAGCAGCCTCCAGCGGGAGGGGGAGACCCAGTACTTC. Translation: CASSLQREGETQYF. The chain uses TRBV7-8 and TRBJ2-5; 10 bases fit TRBD2. CDR1 SGHVS and CDR2 FQNEAQ come from the germline V gene. V lost 5 bases to trimming and J lost 5 bases; unmatched junction nucleotides: 5. The CDR3 contains 14 residues.

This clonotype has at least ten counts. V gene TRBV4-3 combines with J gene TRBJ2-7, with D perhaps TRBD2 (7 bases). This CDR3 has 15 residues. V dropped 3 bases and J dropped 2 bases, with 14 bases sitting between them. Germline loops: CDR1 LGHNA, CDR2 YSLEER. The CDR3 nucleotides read TGCGCCAGCAGCCAGACGGGGGAGGGGGCCTACGAGCAGTACTTC. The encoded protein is CASSQTGEGAYEQYF.

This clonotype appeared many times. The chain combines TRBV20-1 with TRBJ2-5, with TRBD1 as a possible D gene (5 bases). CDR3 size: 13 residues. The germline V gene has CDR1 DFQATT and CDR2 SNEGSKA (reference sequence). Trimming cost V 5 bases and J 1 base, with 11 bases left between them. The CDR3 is CSARQSAQETQYF. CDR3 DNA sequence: TGCAGTGCTCGACAGTCCGCCCAAGAGACCCAGTACTTC.

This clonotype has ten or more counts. CDR3 in amino acids: CASSRGAQETQYF. DNA of the CDR3: TGTGCCAGCAGCCGAGGGGCGCAGGAGACCCAGTACTTC. The V call is TRBV7-2, the J call TRBJ2-5; D may be TRBD1 or TRBD2 (5 bases each). Germline lookup yields CDR1 SGHTA and CDR2 FQGNSA. The CDR3 covers 13 residues. V lost 5 bases and J lost 5, with 12 bases in between.

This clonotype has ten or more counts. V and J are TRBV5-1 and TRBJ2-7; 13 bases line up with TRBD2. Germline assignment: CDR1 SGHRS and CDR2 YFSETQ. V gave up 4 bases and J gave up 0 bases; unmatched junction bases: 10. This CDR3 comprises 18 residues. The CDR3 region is CASSPVPGLAGSSYEQYF. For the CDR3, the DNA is TGCGCCAGCAGCCCAGTACCGGGACTAGCGGGGAGCTCCTACGAGCAGTACTTC.

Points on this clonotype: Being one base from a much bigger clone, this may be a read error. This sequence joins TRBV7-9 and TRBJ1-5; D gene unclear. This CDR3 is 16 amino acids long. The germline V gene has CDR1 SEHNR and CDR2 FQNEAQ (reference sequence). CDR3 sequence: CASGLFLGINNQPQHF. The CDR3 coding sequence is TGTGCCAGCGGCTTATTTCTGGGCATCAACAATCAGCCCCAGCATTTT.

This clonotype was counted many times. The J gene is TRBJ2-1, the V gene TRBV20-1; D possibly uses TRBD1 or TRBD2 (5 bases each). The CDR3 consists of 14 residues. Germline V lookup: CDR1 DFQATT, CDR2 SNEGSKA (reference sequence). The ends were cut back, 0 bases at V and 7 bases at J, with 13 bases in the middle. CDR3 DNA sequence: TGCAGTGCTAGAGATCGGGGCGCCTTGAATGAGCAGTTCTTC. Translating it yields CSARDRGALNEQFF.

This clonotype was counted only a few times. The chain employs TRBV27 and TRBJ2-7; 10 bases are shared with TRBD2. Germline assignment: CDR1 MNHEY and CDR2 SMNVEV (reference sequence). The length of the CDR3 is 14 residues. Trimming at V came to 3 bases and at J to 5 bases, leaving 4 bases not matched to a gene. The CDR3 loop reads CASSFWTSGHEQYF. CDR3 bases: TGTGCCAGCAGTTTCTGGACTAGCGGACACGAGCAGTACTTC.

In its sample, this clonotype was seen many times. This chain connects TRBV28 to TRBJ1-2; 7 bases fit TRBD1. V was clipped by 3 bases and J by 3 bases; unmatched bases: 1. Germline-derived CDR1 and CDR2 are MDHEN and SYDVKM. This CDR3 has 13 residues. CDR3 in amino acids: CASSLGQHYGYTF. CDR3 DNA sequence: TGTGCCAGCAGTTTGGGACAGCACTATGGCTACACCTTC.

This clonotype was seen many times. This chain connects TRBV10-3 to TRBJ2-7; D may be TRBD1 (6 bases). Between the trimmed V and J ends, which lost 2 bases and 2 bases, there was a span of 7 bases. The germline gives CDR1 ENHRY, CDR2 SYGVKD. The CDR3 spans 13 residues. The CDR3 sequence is CAISEGDTYEQYF. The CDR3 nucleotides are TGTGCCATCAGTGAGGGGGACACCTACGAGCAGTACTTC.

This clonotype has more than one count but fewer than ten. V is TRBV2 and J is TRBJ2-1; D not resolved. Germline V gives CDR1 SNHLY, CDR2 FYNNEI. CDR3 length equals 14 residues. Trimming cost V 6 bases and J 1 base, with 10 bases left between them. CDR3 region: CASSEKRSYNEQFF. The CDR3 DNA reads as TGTGCCAGCAGCGAGAAACGTTCCTACAATGAGCAGTTCTTC.

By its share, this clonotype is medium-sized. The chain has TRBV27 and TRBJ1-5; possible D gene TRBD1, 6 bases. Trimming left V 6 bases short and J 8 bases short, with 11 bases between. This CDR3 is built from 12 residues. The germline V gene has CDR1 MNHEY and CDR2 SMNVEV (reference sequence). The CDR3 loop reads CASRGGGEPQHF. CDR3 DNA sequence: TGTGCCAGCAGGGGGGGCGGGGAGCCCCAGCATTTT.

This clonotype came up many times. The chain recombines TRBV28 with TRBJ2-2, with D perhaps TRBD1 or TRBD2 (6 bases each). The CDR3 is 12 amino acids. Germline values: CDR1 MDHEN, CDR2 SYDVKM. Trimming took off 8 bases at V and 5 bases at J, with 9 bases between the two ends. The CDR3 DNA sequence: TGTGCCAGCCGGAGGGGGACCGGGGAGCTGTTTTTT. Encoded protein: CASRRGTGELFF.

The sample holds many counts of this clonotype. CDR3 coding DNA: TGTGCCAGCAGTATCCAGGGGCATCAGCCCCAGCATTTT. It encodes CASSIQGHQPQHF. J is TRBJ1-5 and V is TRBV6-1; the D gene is possibly TRBD1 (6 bases). The V end lost 5 bases, the J end lost 5 bases, and 10 bases lay between the germline ends. The CDR3 covers 13 residues. Germline V gene data show CDR1 as MNHNS and CDR2 as SASEGT.

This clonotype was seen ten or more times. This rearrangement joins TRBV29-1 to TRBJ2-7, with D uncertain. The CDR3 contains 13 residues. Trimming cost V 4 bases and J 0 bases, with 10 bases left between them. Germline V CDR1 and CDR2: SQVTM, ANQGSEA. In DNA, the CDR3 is TGCAGCGTTGTAGGTCGGATCTCCTACGAGCAGTACTTC. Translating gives CSVVGRISYEQYF.

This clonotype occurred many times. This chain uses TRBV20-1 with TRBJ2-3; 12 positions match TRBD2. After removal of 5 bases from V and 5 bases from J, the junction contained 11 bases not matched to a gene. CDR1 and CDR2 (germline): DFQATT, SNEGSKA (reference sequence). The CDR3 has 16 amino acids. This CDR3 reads CSARILAGGPGDTQYF. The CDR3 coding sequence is TGCAGTGCTCGGATCCTAGCGGGAGGGCCCGGAGATACGCAGTATTTT.

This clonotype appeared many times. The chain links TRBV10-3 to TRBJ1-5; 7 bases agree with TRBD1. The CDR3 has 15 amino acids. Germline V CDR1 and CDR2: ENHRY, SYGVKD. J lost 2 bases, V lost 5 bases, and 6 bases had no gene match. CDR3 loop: CAISIGQAGNQPQHF. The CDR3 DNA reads TGTGCCATCAGTATTGGACAGGCGGGCAATCAGCCCCAGCATTTT.

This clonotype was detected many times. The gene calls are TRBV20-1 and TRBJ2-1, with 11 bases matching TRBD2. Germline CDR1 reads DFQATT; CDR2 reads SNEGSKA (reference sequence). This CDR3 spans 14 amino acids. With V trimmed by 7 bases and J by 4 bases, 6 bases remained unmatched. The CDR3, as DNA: TGCAGTGAGCTAGCGGGAGGAGGGTACAATGAGCAGTTCTTC. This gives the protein CSELAGGGYNEQFF.

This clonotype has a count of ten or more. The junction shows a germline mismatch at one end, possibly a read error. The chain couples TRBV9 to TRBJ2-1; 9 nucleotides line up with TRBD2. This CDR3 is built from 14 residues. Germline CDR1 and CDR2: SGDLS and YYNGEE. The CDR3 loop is CASNVASGAREQFF. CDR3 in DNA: TGTGCCAGCAACGTAGCTAGCGGGGCAAGGGAGCAGTTCTTC. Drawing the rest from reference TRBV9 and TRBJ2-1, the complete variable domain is DSGVTQTPKHLITATGQRVTLRCSPRSGDLSVYWYQQSLDQGLQFLIQYYNGEERAKGNILERFSAQQFPDLHSELNLSSLELGDSALYFCASNVASGAREQFFGPGTRLTVL.

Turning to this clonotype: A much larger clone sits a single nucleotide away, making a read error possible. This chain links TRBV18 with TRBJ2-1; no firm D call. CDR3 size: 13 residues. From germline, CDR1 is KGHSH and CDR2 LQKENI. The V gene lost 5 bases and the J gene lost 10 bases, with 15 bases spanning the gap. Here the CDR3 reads CASSSLSVGEQFF. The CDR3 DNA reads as TGTGCCAGCTCATCGCTATCGGTAGGAGAGCAGTTCTTC.